This TCR beta chain was identified in a study of blood T cell repertoires in COVID-19. Study at large: Nucleic acid was either cDNA or gDNA, and it came from T cells, B-cell-depleted T cells, or PBMCs.

Methods used by the authors: Scientists estimated how many nucleated cells there were by amplifying reference gene primers. Assay used: immunoSEQ multiplex PCR; TCRdb lists only in-frame clones, some missing. V and J calls and clone size are those listed in that table; D and trimming were worked out from the DNA. The sample has more than 40,000 clones; around nine tenths are singletons. Per germline, CDR1 MNHEY and CDR2 SVGAGI. Trimming shortened V by 6 bases and J by 2 bases, and 10 bases separated the two germline ends. CDR3 length: 13 residues. The material sequenced was peripheral blood. The sequence was collected from a man in his 60s with active or convalescent COVID-19. V and J are TRBV6-5 and TRBJ1-2, with a possible D match to TRBD1 (6 bases). The CDR3 DNA is TGTGCCAGCAGAAGGGACATCAACTATGGCTACACCTTC. Encoded protein: CASRRDINYGYTF.